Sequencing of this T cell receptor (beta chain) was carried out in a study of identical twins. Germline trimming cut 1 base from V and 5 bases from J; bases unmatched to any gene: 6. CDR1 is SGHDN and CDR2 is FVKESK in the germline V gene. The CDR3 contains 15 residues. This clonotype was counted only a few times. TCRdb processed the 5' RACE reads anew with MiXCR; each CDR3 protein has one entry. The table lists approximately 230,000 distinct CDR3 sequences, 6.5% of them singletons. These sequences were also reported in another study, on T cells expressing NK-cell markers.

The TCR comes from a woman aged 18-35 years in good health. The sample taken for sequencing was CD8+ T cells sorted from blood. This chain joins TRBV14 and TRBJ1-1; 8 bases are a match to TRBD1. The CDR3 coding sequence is TGTGCCAGCAGCCAAGTCGACAGGGGAAGGACTGAAGCTTTCTTT. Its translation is CASSQVDRGRTEAFF.